This T cell receptor (beta chain) was obtained from a study of identical twins. Overall study findings and caveats: Whereas memory repertoires showed no such difference, abundant cord blood beta clonotypes carried fewer insertions.

cDNA carried unique molecular identifiers, and a universal primer site was added by template switching. TCRdb redid the calling of the 5' RACE reads with MiXCR, one entry per CDR3 protein. The repertoire holds 350,000 to 450,000 distinct CDR3 sequences, with less than 20% as singletons. The V gene lost 3 bases and the J gene lost 1 base, with 9 bases spanning the gap. The CDR3 runs 14 residues. This clonotype was seen repeatedly, ten times or more. Its antigen is not known. What was sequenced was naive T cells sorted from blood. This chain connects TRBV12-3 or TRBV12-4 to TRBJ1-1; the D gene is possibly TRBD1 (6 bases). The receptor comes from a man aged 50 to 60 in good health. CDR3 coding DNA: TGTGCCAGCAGTTTTTTGGGACAGAACACTGAAGCTTTCTTT. Encoded protein: CASSFLGQNTEAFF.